Below, 25 T cell receptor beta chains from the same sample are listed, as sequenced in a study of identical twins. TCRdb independently ran MiXCR on the 5' RACE reads; one entry per CDR3 protein. This sample has about 900,000 distinct CDR3 sequences, with 12% found just once. This sample also appeared in a second study, on yellow fever vaccine responses in identical twins.

Sequences were obtained from PBMCs. These receptors were taken from a woman aged 18-35 years in good health.

This chain links TRBV10-1 with TRBJ2-3; 12 bases map to TRBD2. Germline CDR1 and CDR2: WNHNN and SYGVQD (reference sequence). J was trimmed by 6 bases and V by 4 bases; bases with no gene match: 2. CDR3 length: 14 residues. The CDR3 DNA is TGCGCCAGCAGTGCCGGGACTAGCGGGGATACGCAGTATTTT. Translation: CASSAGTSGDTQYF.

This clonotype was seen at least ten times. This chain's CDR3 is CASSLGAANEQFF. The DNA of the CDR3 is TGTGCCAGCAGCTTAGGGGCAGCCAATGAGCAGTTCTTC. The chain links TRBV7-9 to TRBJ2-1; D gene ambiguous. Per germline, CDR1 SEHNR and CDR2 FQNEAQ (reference sequence). The CDR3 has 13 amino acids. Trimming cost V 1 base and J 6 bases, with 7 bases left between them. The variable domain in full, with the rest retrieved from reference TRBV7-9 and TRBJ2-1, is DTGVSQNPRHKITKRGQNVTFRCDPISEHNRLYWYRQTLGQGPEFLTYFQNEAQLEKSRLLSDRFSAERPKGSFSTLEIQRTEQGDSAMYLCASSLGAANEQFFGPGTRLTVL.

This clonotype was seen more than once but under ten times. V is TRBV6-5 and J is TRBJ2-3; TRBD1 is a possible D gene (6 bases). The CDR3 sequence is 16 residues long. V lost 2 bases and J 3 bases, leaving 15 bases between the germline ends. CDR1 MNHEY and CDR2 SVGAGI come from the germline V gene. The CDR3 DNA sequence: TGTGCCAGCAGTTACCGACAGGTTCCCTTTACAGATACGCAGTATTTT. It codes for CASSYRQVPFTDTQYF.

The chain carries TRBV19 and TRBJ2-4, with D perhaps TRBD2 (7 bases). CDR1 and CDR2 (germline): LNHDA, SQIVND (reference sequence). CDR3 size: 12 residues. Trimming left V 8 bases short and J 7 bases short, with 12 bases between. DNA of the CDR3: TGTGCCAGTGAGGGGGGGCCGAACATTCAGTACTTC. This codes for CASEGGPNIQYF.

This clonotype was detected only a few times. The chain couples TRBV7-9 to TRBJ2-7; D uncertain. The CDR3 extends over 11 amino acids. The V end was cut by 5 bases, the J end by 9 bases, with 11 bases between. Germline loops: CDR1 SEHNR, CDR2 FQNEAQ (reference sequence). CDR3 protein: CASSETSVQYV. As DNA, the CDR3 is TGTGCCAGCAGCGAGACCTCGGTGCAGTACGTC.

This chain joins TRBV20-1 and TRBJ2-5; D might be TRBD1 or TRBD2, each matching 5 bases. The V end lost 0 bases, the J end lost 5 bases, and 22 bases lay between the germline ends. The CDR3 has 17 residues. Germline CDR1 is DFQATT and CDR2 is SNEGSKA (reference sequence). The CDR3 region is CSARDQSRTGRDETQYF. DNA for the CDR3: TGCAGTGCTAGAGATCAGTCCCGCACAGGTCGGGATGAGACCCAGTACTTC.

This clonotype was counted many times. V usage is TRBV20-1 and J usage is TRBJ1-3; D remains ambiguous. The CDR3 is 13 residues long. The V and J ends lost 5 bases and 2 bases respectively, with 10 bases between them. Germline V gene data show CDR1 as DFQATT and CDR2 as SNEGSKA (reference sequence). CDR3 sequence reads: CSAFDTTGNTIYF. CDR3 bases: TGCAGTGCTTTCGACACGACTGGAAACACCATATATTTT.

Only a few counts were recorded for this clonotype. This chain uses TRBV25-1 with TRBJ2-5; 7 bases align to TRBD2. Germline loops: CDR1 MGHDK, CDR2 SYGVNS. Unmatched junction bases numbered 15, after V lost 4 bases and J lost 4 bases. The CDR3 is made up of 17 amino acids. CDR3 sequence: CASSADPLRGYGETQYF. DNA of the CDR3: TGTGCCAGCAGTGCCGACCCCTTGCGGGGGTACGGAGAGACCCAGTACTTC.

This clonotype was seen only a few times. The gene calls are TRBV6-9 and TRBJ1-5; no reliable D call. Between the trimmed V and J ends, which lost 5 bases and 7 bases, there was a span of 12 bases. The germline gives CDR1 MNHGY, CDR2 SVAAGI. CDR3 length: 13 residues. This CDR3 is CASSAGIGQPQHF. CDR3 nucleotides: TGTGCCAGCAGTGCGGGGATAGGACAGCCCCAGCATTTT.

This clonotype occurred many times. The genes are TRBV24-1 and TRBJ2-1; unclear D gene. CDR1 and CDR2 from the germline V gene are KGHDR and SFDVKD. This CDR3 has 13 residues. Trimming removed 2 bases from V and 7 bases from J, with 8 bases in between. The CDR3 nucleotides read TGTGCCACCAGTGATTCACCTGGAAATGAGCAGTTCTTC. It codes for CATSDSPGNEQFF.

V gene TRBV27 combines with J gene TRBJ1-4, with D possibly being TRBD1 (6 bases). Germline V CDR1 and CDR2: MNHEY, SMNVEV (reference sequence). Trimming removed 5 bases at V and 5 bases at J, with 12 bases between. The CDR3 totals 14 residues. The CDR3 here is CASSRRDKNEKLFF. The DNA for the CDR3 is TGTGCCAGCAGTCGCCGGGACAAAAATGAAAAACTGTTTTTT.

V and J are TRBV3-1 and TRBJ2-1; 16 bases line up with TRBD2. Trimming at V came to 4 bases and at J to 10 bases, leaving 7 bases not matched to a gene. This CDR3 has 16 residues. Looked up from germline, CDR1 is LGHDT and CDR2 is YNNKEL (reference sequence). CDR3 nucleotides: TGTGCCAGCAGCCTATCCGGGACTAGCGGGGGGGAAGAGCAGTTCTTC. Protein: CASSLSGTSGGEEQFF.

This clonotype was counted only a few times. This chain links TRBV4-2 with TRBJ2-3; possibly TRBD1 for D (6 bases). In germline, CDR1 is LGHNA, CDR2 YNFKEQ. The V gene lost 4 bases and the J gene lost 3 bases, with 17 bases spanning the gap. This CDR3 is built from 16 residues. CDR3 sequence: CASSPQDLGGTDTQYF. The CDR3, as DNA: TGTGCCAGCAGCCCCCAAGATCTAGGGGGAACAGATACGCAGTATTTT.

This clonotype appeared a few times. The rearrangement links TRBV25-1 to TRBJ2-1; 10 bases line up with TRBD2. Per germline, CDR1 MGHDK and CDR2 SYGVNS. This CDR3 comprises 16 residues. V trimming: 2 bases; J trimming: 9 bases; junction bases outside the gene matches: 10. The CDR3 sequence: CASSEGSSGRLGEQFF. In DNA, the CDR3 is TGTGCCAGCAGTGAAGGAAGTAGCGGGAGGCTTGGTGAGCAGTTCTTC.

This clonotype was observed a handful of times. V gene TRBV7-9 combines with J gene TRBJ2-2, with D tentatively TRBD1 or TRBD2 (5 bases each). Germline V gives CDR1 SEHNR, CDR2 FQNEAQ (reference sequence). CDR3 length: 15 residues. Trimming left V 6 bases short and J 4 bases short, with 15 bases between. The CDR3 sequence: CASSRRTGATGELFF. CDR3 nucleotide sequence: TGTGCCAGCAGTCGACGGACTGGGGCCACCGGGGAGCTGTTTTTT.

V usage is TRBV27 and J usage is TRBJ1-5; D perhaps matches TRBD1 (6 bases). V lost 5 bases, J lost 2 bases, and 13 bases lay in between. CDR1 is MNHEY, CDR2 SMNVEV, per germline (reference sequence). There are 15 residues in the CDR3. CDR3 nucleotide sequence: TGTGCCAGCAGTCAACGCGCAGGGGGCAATCAGCCCCAGCATTTT. Translated: CASSQRAGGNQPQHF.

The CDR3 sequence is CATSDSLPGQGYNEQFF. The CDR3 DNA reads TGTGCCACCAGTGATTCACTGCCGGGACAGGGATACAATGAGCAGTTCTTC. The chain couples TRBV24-1 to TRBJ2-1, with 9 bases identical to TRBD1. Unmatched junction bases numbered 8, after V lost 2 bases and J lost 4 bases. From germline, CDR1 is KGHDR and CDR2 SFDVKD. CDR3 length: 17 residues.

The CDR3 loop is CASSSWGAGTDTQYF. CDR3 bases: TGTGCCAGCAGTTCGTGGGGGGCCGGCACAGATACGCAGTATTTT. V is TRBV27 and J is TRBJ2-3; D assignment may be TRBD1 or TRBD2 (6 bases each). The CDR3 has 15 amino acids. Germline V gene sequence: CDR1 MNHEY, CDR2 SMNVEV (reference sequence). Trimming cost V 4 bases and J 1 base, with 12 bases left between them.

The chain has TRBV20-1 and TRBJ2-5; 7 bases line up with TRBD2. This CDR3 spans 13 amino acids. Germline trimming cut 5 bases from V and 5 bases from J; bases unmatched to any gene: 8. Germline CDR1 DFQATT, CDR2 SNEGSKA (reference sequence). This chain's CDR3 is CSADGLVRETQYF. The CDR3 bases are TGCAGTGCTGACGGACTAGTTCGGGAGACCCAGTACTTC.

The V and J genes are TRBV10-2 and TRBJ1-1, with 7 bases that match TRBD1. CDR3 length: 15 residues. V shed 6 bases and J 0 bases; nucleotides not matched to a gene: 7. Germline values: CDR1 WSHSY, CDR2 SAAADI. Here the CDR3 DNA reads TGCGCCAGCAGCCTAACAGGGGAAGTGAACACTGAAGCTTTCTTT. The encoded protein is CASSLTGEVNTEAFF.

This clonotype has a count of ten or more. V usage is TRBV4-1 and J usage is TRBJ1-6, with a tentative D call TRBD1 (5 bases). This CDR3 contains 17 residues. With 0 bases removed from V and 2 bases from J, the gap between germline ends came to 11 bases. Per the germline V gene, CDR1 is MGHRA and CDR2 is YSYEKL. CDR3 region: CASSQDFRGAYNSPLHF. The CDR3 nucleotides are TGCGCCAGCAGCCAAGATTTTAGGGGAGCCTATAATTCACCCCTCCACTTT.

This clonotype was counted many times. V gene TRBV7-6 combines with J gene TRBJ2-7; 7 bases fit TRBD2. The CDR3 extends over 14 amino acids. Trimming took 1 base from V and 6 from J; bases not matched to a gene: 6. The germline gives CDR1 SGHVS, CDR2 FNYEAQ. The CDR3 here is CASSLVSGGIEQYV. The DNA for the CDR3 is TGTGCCAGCAGCTTAGTTTCCGGGGGGATCGAGCAGTACGTC.

This chain connects TRBV27 to TRBJ1-1, with a tentative D call TRBD1 (6 bases). Germline V gene sequence: CDR1 MNHEY, CDR2 SMNVEV (reference sequence). Trimming stripped 2 bases from V and 3 bases from J, with 16 bases between. CDR3 length: 16 residues. The CDR3: CASSLKGDLKHTEAFF. The CDR3 bases are TGTGCCAGCAGTTTAAAGGGGGACCTGAAGCACACTGAAGCTTTCTTT.

There are a few counts of this clonotype. CDR3 amino acids: CASSRTSGRVYGTGELFF. CDR3 DNA: TGTGCCAGCAGCCGGACTAGCGGGAGGGTCTATGGCACCGGGGAGCTGTTTTTT. The chain joins TRBV3-1 to TRBJ2-2; 15 bases fit TRBD2. The CDR3 loop spans 18 amino acids. CDR1 and CDR2 (germline): LGHDT, YNNKEL (reference sequence). After removal of 4 bases from V and 4 bases from J, the junction contained 7 bases not matched to a gene.

This clonotype was observed a handful of times. This chain uses TRBV20-1 with TRBJ2-1, with D possibly being TRBD2 (6 bases). This CDR3 is built from 11 residues. Trimming pared 3 bases from V and 9 bases from J, leaving 9 bases between. Germline CDR1 and CDR2: DFQATT and SNEGSKA (reference sequence). CDR3 bases: TGCAGTGCTAGTGGGGGGACTGAGCAGTTCTTC. This gives the protein CSASGGTEQFF.